The next 27 T cell receptor beta chains were all read from a single sample in a study of CD8+CD57+ T cells in acquired aplastic anemia. TCR beta VDJ and CDR3 profiling used genomic DNA as template. MiXCR, applied by TCRdb to the reads, yields one record per CDR3 protein. The table includes 260,000 or so distinct CDR3 sequences, 82% detected once. CD8+CD57+ cell expansion, shown by flow cytometry, had occurred in the patients selected for sequencing. Sequencing was carried out using sorted CD4+, CD8+, or CD8+CD57+ T cells (not recorded which) from PBMCs. These receptors all come from a human donor with aplastic anemia.

The chain links TRBV7-9 to TRBJ1-2; unclear D gene. This CDR3 is 15 amino acids long. The germline V gene has CDR1 SEHNR and CDR2 FQNEAQ (reference sequence). V was pared by 5 bases and J by 14 bases, with 27 bases between. CDR3 nucleotide sequence: TGTGCCAGCAGCGGAAGTGACACCTCTGGAAACACCATAACCTTC. The encoded protein is CASSGSDTSGNTITF.

The chain carries TRBV7-8 and TRBJ2-5; a weak D match, TRBD2 (6 bases). CDR3 size: 15 residues. Per germline, CDR1 SGHVS and CDR2 FQNEAQ. The V gene lost 0 bases and the J gene lost 14 bases, with 22 bases spanning the gap. The CDR3 region is CASSLAGGPRTQYYF. As DNA, the CDR3 is TGTGCCAGCAGCTTAGCGGGGGGTCCCCGTACGCAGTATTACTTC.

The chain has TRBV6-5 and TRBJ1-2; TRBD1 aligns across 7 bases. Per the germline V gene, CDR1 is MNHEY and CDR2 is SVGAGI. The CDR3 loop spans 16 amino acids. The ends lost 6 bases at V and 3 bases at J; junction bases unmatched: 13. DNA of the CDR3: TGTGCCAGCAGCCAGGGGGACGGAAGCTTGGACTATGGCTACACCTTC. Translation gives CASSQGDGSLDYGYTF.

The CDR3: CASSFVLTDYEQYF. The CDR3 DNA follows: TGTGCCAGCAGCTTCGTGCTGACAGACTACGAGCAGTACTTC. The J gene is TRBJ2-7, the V gene TRBV11-3, with D possibly matching TRBD1 (5 bases). Germline lookup yields CDR1 SGHNT and CDR2 YENEEA. There are 14 residues in the CDR3. V was shortened by 3 bases and J by 3 bases, with 12 bases between the two germline ends. The complete variable domain, with remaining parts taken from reference TRBV11-3 and TRBJ2-7, reads EAGVVQSPRYKIIEKKQPVAFWCNPISGHNTLYWYLQNLGQGPELLIRYENEEAVDDSQLPKDRFSAERLKGVDSTLKIQPAELGDSAVYLCASSFVLTDYEQYFGPGTRLTVT.

V is TRBV24-1 and J is TRBJ1-2, with no clear D. CDR3 length equals 15 residues. Trimming stripped 3 bases from V and 2 bases from J, with 12 bases between. Germline values: CDR1 KGHDR, CDR2 SFDVKD. The CDR3 sequence is CATSDGPNSNYGYTF. CDR3 in DNA: TGTGCCACCAGTGATGGACCGAATTCAAACTATGGCTACACCTTC.

The gene calls are TRBV5-6 and TRBJ1-6; D ambiguous. The CDR3 contains 14 residues. The V end lost 0 bases, the J end lost 9 bases, and 10 bases lay between the germline ends. Per germline, CDR1 SGHDT and CDR2 YYEEEE. The CDR3 DNA follows: TGTGCCAGCAGCTTGGCCGCAGGACTTTCACCCCTCCACTTT. Translated: CASSLAAGLSPLHF.

On this clonotype itself: A read error may produce the germline difference seen at one junction end. The J gene is TRBJ1-5, the V gene TRBV2; D perhaps matches TRBD1 (6 bases). Germline lookup yields CDR1 SNHLY and CDR2 FYNNEI. This CDR3 has 13 amino acids. The CDR3 DNA reads as TGCGCCAGCGGCCATAGGGGGACTCATACCCAGCATTTT. Translated, it gives CASGHRGTHTQHF. Full variable domain (missing parts from reference TRBV2 and TRBJ1-5): EPEVTQTPSHQVTQMGQEVILRCVPISNHLYFYWYRQILGQKVEFLVSFYNNEISEKSEIFDDQFSVERPDGSNFTLKIRSTKLEDSAMYFCASGHRGTHTQHFGDGTRLSIL.

This chain links TRBV7-8 with TRBJ2-7; the match to TRBD1 covers 9 bases. V shed 6 bases and J 9 bases; nucleotides not matched to a gene: 12. Germline V gene data show CDR1 as SGHVS and CDR2 as FQNEAQ. This CDR3 has 14 residues. Here the CDR3 DNA reads TGTGCCAGCAGATTGGGACAGGGTGTCGATGCGCAGTACTTC. Translation: CASRLGQGVDAQYF.

This chain links TRBV11-1 with TRBJ1-6, with D uncertain. Germline V gene data show CDR1 as SGHAT and CDR2 as FQDESV (reference sequence). The V end was cut by 3 bases, the J end by 4 bases, with 7 bases between. The CDR3 contains 14 residues. The CDR3 is CASSLNLYNSPLHF. The DNA for the CDR3 is TGTGCCAGCAGCTTGAATCTGTATAATTCACCCCTCCACTTT.

J is TRBJ2-7 and V is TRBV7-9; no firm D call. The V gene's germline CDR1 is SEHNR and CDR2 FQNEAQ (reference sequence). This CDR3 spans 11 amino acids. V was shortened by 1 base and J by 6 bases, with 4 bases between the two germline ends. The CDR3 sequence is CASSLVVEQYF. The CDR3 nucleotides read TGTGCCAGCAGCTTAGTCGTCGAGCAGTACTTC.

The V call is TRBV7-8, the J call TRBJ2-1, with 8 bases matching TRBD2. V was pared by 0 bases and J by 2 bases, with 3 bases of the junction left unmatched. The CDR3 extends over 16 amino acids. Germline assignment: CDR1 SGHVS and CDR2 FQNEAQ. The CDR3 coding sequence is TGTGCCAGCAGCTTAGCTGCGGGGGGAACCTACAATGAGCAGTTCTTC. Protein: CASSLAAGGTYNEQFF.

The V gene is TRBV11-3, the J gene TRBJ1-5; D possibly corresponds to TRBD1 (5 bases). Trimming stripped 0 bases from V and 3 bases from J, with 12 bases between. The CDR3 is made up of 16 amino acids. Looked up from germline, CDR1 is SGHNT and CDR2 is YENEEA. CDR3 residues: CASSLDLTDYNQPQHF. CDR3 nucleotide sequence: TGTGCCAGCAGCTTAGATCTGACAGATTACAATCAGCCCCAGCATTTT.

Notes on this clonotype: The conserved closing phenylalanine or tryptophan is absent in this CDR3, likely reflecting a read error. The DNA is left out, because the CDR3 cannot be placed on it with certainty; the CDR3 is given as TCRdb lists it. The rearrangement joins TRBV7-9 to TRBJ1-1. The germline V gene encodes CDR1 SEHNR and CDR2 FQNEAQ (reference sequence). The CDR3 is made up of 13 amino acids, end residues included. The chain's CDR3 is CASSFKRSGGADE.

The chain combines TRBV15 with TRBJ2-1; unclear D gene. Germline V gene sequence: CDR1 LNHNV, CDR2 YYDKDF (reference sequence). V lost 0 bases and J 8 bases, leaving 8 bases between the germline ends. The CDR3 contains 13 residues. CDR3 region: CATSRDRSYEQFF. The DNA for the CDR3 is TGTGCCACCAGCAGAGATCGCAGCTATGAGCAGTTCTTC.

The rearrangement uses TRBV7-3 and TRBJ2-7, with 7 positions matching TRBD1. Per germline, CDR1 SGHTA and CDR2 FQGTGA. The CDR3 runs to 14 residues. Trimming removed 3 bases from V and 4 bases from J; junction bases left unmatched: 6. The DNA of the CDR3 is TGTGCCAGCAGCTTGACAGGGCTGGGGTACGAGCAGTACTTC. Protein product: CASSLTGLGYEQYF.

The rearrangement links TRBV7-3 to TRBJ2-1, with no clear D. CDR1 SGHTA and CDR2 FQGTGA come from the germline V gene. The CDR3 runs 16 residues. V lost 2 bases and J lost 12, with 23 bases in between. CDR3 coding DNA: TGTGCCAGCAGCTTAGGCCTCCTAGGAGATGAGCAGTTGCAGTTCTTC. Its translation is CASSLGLLGDEQLQFF.

The genes are TRBV7-3 and TRBJ1-1; 7 nucleotides line up with TRBD1. Looked up from germline, CDR1 is SGHTA and CDR2 is FQGTGA. The CDR3 has 15 residues. With V trimmed by 2 bases and J by 6 bases, 9 bases remained unmatched. The CDR3 DNA is TGTGCCAGCAGCTTATCTCTGACAGGGCAAGCTGAAGCTTTCTTT. Translated, it gives CASSLSLTGQAEAFF.

As regards this clonotype: One junction end disagrees with the germline gene, perhaps due to a read error. The chain employs TRBV11-3 and TRBJ2-2; D is possibly TRBD1 (5 bases). Germline-derived CDR1 and CDR2 are SGHNT and YENEEA. The CDR3 length is 16 residues. The CDR3 loop reads CASSIDLRQFTGELFF. DNA of the CDR3: TGTGCCAGCAGCATAGATCTGAGACAGTTCACCGGGGAGCTGTTTTTT.

Notes on this clonotype: At one end the junction does not follow the germline gene, possibly because of a read error. The chain is built from TRBV5-5 and TRBJ2-3; TRBD2 is a possible D gene (5 bases). Germline CDR1 is SGHKS and CDR2 is YYEKEE (reference sequence). The CDR3 runs 11 residues. The CDR3, as DNA: TGCGCCAGCAGCTCTGCGGACTCGCAGTATTTT. Amino acid sequence: CASSSADSQYF.

Details on this clonotype: A junction end diverges from the germline sequence, so it may reflect a read error. The chain employs TRBV7-6 and TRBJ2-3; TRBD2 is a possible D gene (6 bases). Germline assignment: CDR1 SGHVS and CDR2 FNYEAQ. The CDR3 consists of 14 residues. In nucleotides, the CDR3 is TGTGCCAGCAGCCCCGTTGGACCGGGAGTCCACGAGCAGTTT. Its protein is CASSPVGPGVHEQF.

The genes are TRBV5-6 and TRBJ2-1; D is ambiguous. With 2 bases removed from V and 2 bases from J, the gap between germline ends came to 11 bases. Germline V gene lookup returns CDR1 SGHDT and CDR2 YYEEEE. The CDR3 loop spans 15 amino acids. This CDR3 reads CASSLESRAYNEQFF. Written as DNA, the CDR3 is TGTGCCAGCAGCTTAGAGAGTCGAGCCTACAATGAGCAGTTCTTC.

The chain is built from TRBV24-1 and TRBJ1-5; TRBD1 might be the D (6 bases). The CDR3 totals 15 residues. The V gene lost 7 bases and the J gene lost 0 bases, with 12 bases spanning the gap. Germline CDR1 KGHDR, CDR2 SFDVKD. CDR3 loop: CATSAGAYSNQPQHF. CDR3 bases: TGTGCCACCAGCGCAGGGGCCTATAGCAATCAGCCCCAGCATTTT.

The chain is built from TRBV5-1 and TRBJ1-2; D gene ambiguous. The CDR3 has 12 residues. The V gene lost 0 bases and the J gene lost 6 bases, with 6 bases spanning the gap. CDR1 and CDR2 (germline): SGHRS, YFSETQ. The CDR3 spells CASSLEQNGYTF. CDR3 bases: TGCGCCAGCAGCTTGGAACAGAATGGCTACACCTTC.

Points on this clonotype: The final CDR3 position lacks the conserved phenylalanine or tryptophan, pointing to a likely read error. No DNA is shown, since the ends of the CDR3 on it are uncertain; the CDR3 is the one TCRdb lists. The V call is TRBV7-9, the J call TRBJ2-3; no check of the table's D call, TRBD1, against the DNA was made. Per germline, CDR1 SEHNR and CDR2 FQNEAQ (reference sequence). The CDR3 region is 13 residues in length, termini included. The CDR3 sequence is CASGDGGSETNEH.

The chain uses TRBV7-8 and TRBJ2-2; D might be TRBD2 (5 bases). The germline CDR1 and CDR2 sequences are SGHVS and FQNEAQ. The germline V and J ends were trimmed by 3 bases and 12 bases, with 17 bases remaining between them. The CDR3 totals 14 residues. The CDR3 loop is CASSFYGGPDKLFF. For the CDR3, the DNA is TGTGCCAGCAGCTTCTATGGAGGTCCCGATAAGCTGTTTTTT. Variable domain in full (rest from reference TRBV7-8 and TRBJ2-2): GAGVSQSPRYKVAKRGQDVALRCDPISGHVSLFWYQQALGQGPEFLTYFQNEAQLDKSGLPSDRFFAERPEGSVSTLKIQRTQQEDSAVYLCASSFYGGPDKLFFGEGSRLTVL.

This clonotype was seen a single time. CDR3 bases: TGTGCCAGCAGCTTAGAGAGTAGCTACGGGGCCAACGACCAGTTCTTC. It codes for CASSLESSYGANDQFF. The gene calls are TRBV7-8 and TRBJ2-1; D may match TRBD1 or TRBD2 (5 bases each). CDR1 and CDR2 (germline): SGHVS, FQNEAQ. The germline V and J ends were trimmed by 1 base and 13 bases, with 23 bases remaining between them. The CDR3 has 16 residues. The whole variable domain, remainder taken from reference TRBV7-8 and TRBJ2-1, is GAGVSQSPRYKVAKRGQDVALRCDPISGHVSLFWYQQALGQGPEFLTYFQNEAQLDKSGLPSDRFFAERPEGSVSTLKIQRTQQEDSAVYLCASSLESSYGANDQFFGPGTRLTVL.

This chain connects TRBV2 to TRBJ2-5; unclear D gene. Looked up from germline, CDR1 is SNHLY and CDR2 is FYNNEI. V was pared by 5 bases and J by 7 bases, with 11 bases between. The CDR3 spans 12 residues. CDR3 residues: CASSSPGGTQYF. In DNA form, the CDR3 reads TGTGCCAGCAGTTCTCCGGGCGGGACCCAGTACTTC.